This T cell receptor (beta chain) emerged from a study of blood T cell repertoires in COVID-19. Study at large: Specimens from acute and convalescent COVID-19 originated in the United States, Italy and Spain. From T cells, B-cell-depleted T cells, or PBMCs came the material, which was cDNA or gDNA.

In the source study's methods: Amplification with reference gene primers provided the estimates of nucleated cell counts. Clones were sequenced by immunoSEQ multiplex PCR, and TCRdb holds only the in-frame ones, with some missing. D and trimming were read from the DNA, whereas the V and J calls and clone size are those reported in that table. The profile covers about 59,000 clones, with more than 65% appearing a single time and around 5.8% taken by the ten largest. J gave up 0 bases and V 9 bases, and 10 bases lay outside the gene matches. The germline V gene has CDR1 SGHNT and CDR2 YYREEE (reference sequence). The CDR3 runs to 16 residues.

This TCR was recovered from a woman between 70 and 85 years old with acute or convalescent COVID-19. What was sequenced was peripheral blood. J is TRBJ2-4 and V is TRBV5-4, with 9 bases lining up with TRBD1. The CDR3, as DNA: TGTGCCACCATGGACAGGGGACGACTAGCCAAAAACATTCAGTACTTC. As protein: CATMDRGRLAKNIQYF.